The next 12 T cell receptor beta chains were all read from a single sample in a study of long-term antiretroviral therapy in people with HIV. Sequencing relied on immunoSEQ assay v3.0, run at survey level. Repertoires were generated with immunoSEQ multiplex PCR, while TCRdb's copy carries only in-frame clones and drops some. The sample lists fewer than 30,000 clones; around 83% were seen once. The sequenced sample was unsorted PBMCs, obtained 0.8 years after starting antiretroviral therapy. The receptors shown here come from a woman aged 25 to 39 with HIV.

The chain carries TRBV15 and TRBJ1-2; D is ambiguous. Trimming left V 4 bases short and J 4 bases short, with 19 bases between. The germline V gene has CDR1 LNHNV and CDR2 YYDKDF (reference sequence). The CDR3 loop spans 16 amino acids. In DNA form, the CDR3 reads TGTGCCACCAGCATGGGGAGGGCCCGAGCCCGCTATGGCTACACCTTC. Protein sequence: CATSMGRARARYGYTF. Using reference TRBV15 and TRBJ1-2 for the parts outside the CDR3, the full variable domain is DAMVIQNPRYQVTQFGKPVTLSCSQTLNHNVMYWYQQKSSQAPKLLFHYYDKDFNNEADTPDNFQSRRPNTSFCFLDIRSPGLGDTAMYLCATSMGRARARYGYTFGSGTRLTVV.

The chain recombines TRBV9 with TRBJ1-1; 9 bases line up with TRBD1. J was trimmed by 1 base and V by 2 bases; bases with no gene match: 3. Germline V gives CDR1 SGDLS, CDR2 YYNGEE. The CDR3 is 15 residues long. This chain's CDR3 is CASSVEGQGNTEAFF. CDR3 coding DNA: TGTGCCAGCAGCGTGGAGGGACAGGGGAACACTGAAGCTTTCTTT. Supplemented by reference TRBV9 and TRBJ1-1, the full variable domain reads DSGVTQTPKHLITATGQRVTLRCSPRSGDLSVYWYQQSLDQGLQFLIQYYNGEERAKGNILERFSAQQFPDLHSELNLSSLELGDSALYFCASSVEGQGNTEAFFGQGTRLTVV.

The chain uses TRBV19 and TRBJ1-5; no firm D call. The length of the CDR3 is 16 residues. V shed 5 bases and J shed 4 bases, with 18 bases lying between them. The V gene's germline CDR1 is LNHDA and CDR2 SQIVND (reference sequence). CDR3 amino acids: CASSPRTGKGNQPQHF. The CDR3 bases are TGTGCCAGTAGTCCACGGACGGGAAAGGGAAATCAGCCCCAGCATTTT.

The J gene is TRBJ1-2, the V gene TRBV11-1, with D hard to call. Trimming removed 1 base at V and 8 bases at J, with 11 bases between. CDR3 size: 13 residues. Germline values: CDR1 SGHAT, CDR2 FQDESV (reference sequence). The CDR3 here is CASSLGPSVGYTF. CDR3 bases: TGTGCCAGCAGCTTAGGCCCCTCTGTGGGCTACACCTTC.

This clone was detected only once. The CDR3 spells CASSQNTEAFF. In nucleotides, the CDR3 is TGTGCCAGCAGCCAGAACACTGAAGCTTTCTTT. The V call is TRBV27, the J call TRBJ1-1; no firm D call. With 6 bases removed from V and 1 base from J, the gap between germline ends came to 3 bases. The germline V gene encodes CDR1 MNHEY and CDR2 SMNVEV (reference sequence). This CDR3 region has 11 residues.

The V gene is TRBV2, the J gene TRBJ1-5; no reliable D call. Trimming took off 6 bases at V and 3 bases at J, with 12 bases between the two ends. The CDR3 extends over 14 amino acids. The germline V gene encodes CDR1 SNHLY and CDR2 FYNNEI. For the CDR3, the DNA is TGTGCCAGCAGAAACTCCGGCGACAATCAGCCCCAGCATTTT. Protein product: CASRNSGDNQPQHF. The full variable domain, with the rest looked up from reference TRBV2 and TRBJ1-5, is EPEVTQTPSHQVTQMGQEVILRCVPISNHLYFYWYRQILGQKVEFLVSFYNNEISEKSEIFDDQFSVERPDGSNFTLKIRSTKLEDSAMYFCASRNSGDNQPQHFGDGTRLSIL.

This chain links TRBV2 with TRBJ1-5; D is ambiguous. Germline loops: CDR1 SNHLY, CDR2 FYNNEI. This CDR3 region has 15 residues. V gave up 0 bases and J gave up 7 bases, with 13 bases separating them. The CDR3 DNA reads as TGTGCCAGCAGTGAAGCGCGCGACATTTTACAGCCCCAGCATTTT. This codes for CASSEARDILQPQHF.

This sequence joins TRBV5-6 and TRBJ1-1; unclear D gene. CDR1 and CDR2 from the germline V gene are SGHDT and YYEEEE. The CDR3 runs 13 residues. V was clipped by 4 bases and J by 7 bases, with 14 bases between them. The CDR3 protein is CASSPGLTGEAFF. As DNA, the CDR3 is TGTGCCAGCAGCCCCGGTTTAACTGGTGAAGCTTTCTTT.

Details on this clone: This specimen includes other DNA sequences encoding the same CDR3. The V and J genes are TRBV5-6 and TRBJ2-6; D gene ambiguous. The CDR3 has 15 residues. V was cut by 0 bases and J by 1 base, with 5 bases left in between. Germline-derived CDR1 and CDR2 are SGHDT and YYEEEE. The CDR3: CASSLVGSGANVLTF. The CDR3 DNA follows: TGTGCCAGCAGCTTGGTTGGGTCTGGGGCCAACGTCCTGACTTTC.

This rearrangement joins TRBV29-1 to TRBJ2-1; D remains unclear. The CDR3 is made up of 12 amino acids. Germline CDR1 reads SQVTM; CDR2 reads ANQGSEA. Deletions cut 4 bases from V and 5 bases from J, with 9 bases between. The CDR3 nucleotides read TGCAGCGTTGGACGGATACACAATGAGCAGTTCTTC. Translating it yields CSVGRIHNEQFF.

This clone appeared once. The gene calls are TRBV29-1 and TRBJ2-3, with D perhaps matching TRBD2 (6 bases). Germline lookup yields CDR1 SQVTM and CDR2 ANQGSEA. V was trimmed by 4 bases and J by 1 base, leaving 15 bases between them. The CDR3 length is 15 residues. Here the CDR3 reads CSVVGGLAGTDTQYF. The CDR3 DNA follows: TGCAGCGTTGTCGGAGGGCTAGCCGGCACAGATACGCAGTATTTT.

This clone was seen only a few times. The CDR3 DNA reads TGTGCCAGCAGCGGGGGTAGCGGGGCAGATACGCAGTATTTT. Amino acid sequence: CASSGGSGADTQYF. V is TRBV5-5 and J is TRBJ2-3; 8 bases map to TRBD2. Trimming at V came to 4 bases and at J to 4 bases, leaving 5 bases not matched to a gene. The CDR3 has 14 amino acids. Germline assignment: CDR1 SGHKS and CDR2 YYEKEE (reference sequence).